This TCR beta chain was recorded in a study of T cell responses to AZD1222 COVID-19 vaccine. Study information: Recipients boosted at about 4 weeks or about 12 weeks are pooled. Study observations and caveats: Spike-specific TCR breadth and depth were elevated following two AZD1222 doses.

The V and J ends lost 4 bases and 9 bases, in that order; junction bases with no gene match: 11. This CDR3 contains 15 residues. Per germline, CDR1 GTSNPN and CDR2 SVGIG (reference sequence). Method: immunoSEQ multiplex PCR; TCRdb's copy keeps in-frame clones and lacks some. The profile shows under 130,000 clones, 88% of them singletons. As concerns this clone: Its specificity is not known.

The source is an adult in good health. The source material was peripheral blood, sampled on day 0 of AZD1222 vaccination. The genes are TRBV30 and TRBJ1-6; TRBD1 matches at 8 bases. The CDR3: CAWTWRQGASSPLHF. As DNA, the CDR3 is TGTGCCTGGACCTGGCGGCAGGGGGCGAGTTCACCCCTCCACTTT. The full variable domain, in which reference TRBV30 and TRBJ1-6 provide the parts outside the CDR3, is SQTIHQWPATLVQPVGSPLSLECTVEGTSNPNLYWYRQAAGRGLQLLFYSVGIGQISSEVPQNLSASRPQDRQFILSSKKLLLSDSGFYLCAWTWRQGASSPLHFGNGTRLTVT.